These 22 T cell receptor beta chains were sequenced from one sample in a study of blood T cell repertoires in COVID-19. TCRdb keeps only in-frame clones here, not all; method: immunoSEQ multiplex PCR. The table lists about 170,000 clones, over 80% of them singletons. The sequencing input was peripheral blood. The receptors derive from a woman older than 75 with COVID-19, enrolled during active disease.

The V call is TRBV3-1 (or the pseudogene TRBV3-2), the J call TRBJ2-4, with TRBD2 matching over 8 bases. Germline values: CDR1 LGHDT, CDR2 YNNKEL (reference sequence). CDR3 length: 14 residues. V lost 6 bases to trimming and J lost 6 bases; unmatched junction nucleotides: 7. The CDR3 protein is CASRTQREPNIQYF. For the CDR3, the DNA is TGTGCCAGCAGAACGCAGCGGGAGCCAAACATTCAGTACTTC.

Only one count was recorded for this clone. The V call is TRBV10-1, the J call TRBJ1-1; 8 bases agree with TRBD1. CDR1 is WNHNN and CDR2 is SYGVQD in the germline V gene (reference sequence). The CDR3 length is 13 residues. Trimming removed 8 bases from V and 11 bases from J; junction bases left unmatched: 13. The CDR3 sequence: CASSNGQGVRAFF. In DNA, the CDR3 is TGCGCCAGCTCCAACGGACAGGGCGTGAGGGCTTTCTTT.

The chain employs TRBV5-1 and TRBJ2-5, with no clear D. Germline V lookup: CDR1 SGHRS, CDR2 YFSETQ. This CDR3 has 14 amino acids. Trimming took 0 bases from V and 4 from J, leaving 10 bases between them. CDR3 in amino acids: CASSLVGPGETQYF. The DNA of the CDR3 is TGCGCCAGCAGCTTGGTTGGGCCTGGAGAGACCCAGTACTTC.

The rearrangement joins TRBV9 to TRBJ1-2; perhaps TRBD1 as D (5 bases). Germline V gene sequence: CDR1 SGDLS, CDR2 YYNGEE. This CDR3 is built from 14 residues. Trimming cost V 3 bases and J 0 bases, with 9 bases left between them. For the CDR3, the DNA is TGTGCCAGCAGCGCCGGACAATCTAACTATGGCTACACCTTC. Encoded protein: CASSAGQSNYGYTF.

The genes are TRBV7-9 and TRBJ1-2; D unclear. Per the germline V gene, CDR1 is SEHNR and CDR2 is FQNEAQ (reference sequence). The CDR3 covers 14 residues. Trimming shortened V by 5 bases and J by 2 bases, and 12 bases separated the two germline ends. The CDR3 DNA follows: TGTGCCAGCAGCCCAAGACTTGCCAACTATGGCTACACCTTC. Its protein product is CASSPRLANYGYTF.

CDR3 amino acids: CASSLFPDSTDTQYF. In nucleotides, the CDR3 is TGTGCCAGCAGCTTGTTCCCAGACTCCACAGATACGCAGTATTTT. The chain carries TRBV5-6 and TRBJ2-3; D gene ambiguous. Germline CDR1 and CDR2: SGHDT and YYEEEE. CDR3 length equals 15 residues. Deletions cut 1 base from V and 2 bases from J, with 11 bases between.

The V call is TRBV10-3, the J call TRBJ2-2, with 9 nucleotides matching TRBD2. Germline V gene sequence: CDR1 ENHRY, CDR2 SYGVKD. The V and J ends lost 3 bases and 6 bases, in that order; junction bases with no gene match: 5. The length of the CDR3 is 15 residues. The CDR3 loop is CAISDRTSEAGELFF. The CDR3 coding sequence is TGTGCCATCAGTGATAGGACTAGCGAAGCCGGGGAGCTGTTTTTT.

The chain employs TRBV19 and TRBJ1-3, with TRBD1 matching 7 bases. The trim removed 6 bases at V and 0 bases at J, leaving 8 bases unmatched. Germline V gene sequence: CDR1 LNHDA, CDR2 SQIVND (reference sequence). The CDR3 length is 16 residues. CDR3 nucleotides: TGTGCCAGTAGAATGGGGACAGAGTTCTCTGGAAACACCATATATTTT. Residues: CASRMGTEFSGNTIYF.

CDR3 nucleotides: TGTGCCAGCTCACCGACAGATTATGGCTACACCTTC. It yields the protein CASSPTDYGYTF. The J gene is TRBJ1-2, the V gene TRBV18; a weak D match, TRBD1 (5 bases). The V gene's germline CDR1 is KGHSH and CDR2 LQKENI. The CDR3 covers 12 residues. Trimming took off 3 bases at V and 5 bases at J, with 7 bases between the two ends.

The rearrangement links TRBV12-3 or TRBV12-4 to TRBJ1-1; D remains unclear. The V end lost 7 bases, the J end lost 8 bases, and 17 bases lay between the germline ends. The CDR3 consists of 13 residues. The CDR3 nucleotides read TGTGCCAGCACCCACGGCACCGGGAGCGAAGCTTTCTTT. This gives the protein CASTHGTGSEAFF.

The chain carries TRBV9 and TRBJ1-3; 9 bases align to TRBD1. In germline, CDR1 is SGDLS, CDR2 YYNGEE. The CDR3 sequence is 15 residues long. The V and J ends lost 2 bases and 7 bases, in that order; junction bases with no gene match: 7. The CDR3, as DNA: TGTGCCAGCAGCGTTGGACAGGGGAGTCGTAACACCATATATTTT. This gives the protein CASSVGQGSRNTIYF.

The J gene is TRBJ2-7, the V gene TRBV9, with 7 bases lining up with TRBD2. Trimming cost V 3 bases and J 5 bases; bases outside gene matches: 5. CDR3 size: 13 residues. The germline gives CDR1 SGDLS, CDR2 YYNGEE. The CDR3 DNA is TGTGCCAGCAGCGGCCGGGGAGGGGACGAGCAGTACTTC. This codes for CASSGRGGDEQYF.

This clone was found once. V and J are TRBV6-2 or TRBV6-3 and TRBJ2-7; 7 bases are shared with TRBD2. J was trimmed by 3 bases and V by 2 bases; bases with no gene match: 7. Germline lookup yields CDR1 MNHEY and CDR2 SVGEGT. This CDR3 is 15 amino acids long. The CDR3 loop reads CASSYPPVAGYEQYF. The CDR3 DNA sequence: TGTGCCAGCAGTTACCCCCCGGTAGCGGGCTACGAGCAGTACTTC.

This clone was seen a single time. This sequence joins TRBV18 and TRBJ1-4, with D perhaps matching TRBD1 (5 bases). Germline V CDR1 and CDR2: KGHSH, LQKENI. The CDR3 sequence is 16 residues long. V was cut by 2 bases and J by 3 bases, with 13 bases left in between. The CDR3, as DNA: TGTGCCAGCTCACCAATTGGTCCAGGGTCTAATGAAAAACTGTTTTTT. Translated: CASSPIGPGSNEKLFF.

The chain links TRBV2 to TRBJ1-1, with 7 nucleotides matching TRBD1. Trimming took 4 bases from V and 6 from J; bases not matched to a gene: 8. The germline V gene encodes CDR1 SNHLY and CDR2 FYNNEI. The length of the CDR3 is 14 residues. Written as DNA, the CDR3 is TGTGCCAGCAGTGTAGAGGGGGCCGTTCCTGAAGCTTTCTTT. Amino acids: CASSVEGAVPEAFF.

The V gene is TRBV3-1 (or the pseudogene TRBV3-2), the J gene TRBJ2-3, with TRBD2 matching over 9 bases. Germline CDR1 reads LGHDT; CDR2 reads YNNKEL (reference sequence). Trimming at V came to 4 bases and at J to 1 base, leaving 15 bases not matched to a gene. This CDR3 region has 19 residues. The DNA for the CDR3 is TGTGCCAGCAGCCGTTATAGCGGGGGATATCAGGCGGGCACAGATACGCAGTATTTT. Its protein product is CASSRYSGGYQAGTDTQYF.

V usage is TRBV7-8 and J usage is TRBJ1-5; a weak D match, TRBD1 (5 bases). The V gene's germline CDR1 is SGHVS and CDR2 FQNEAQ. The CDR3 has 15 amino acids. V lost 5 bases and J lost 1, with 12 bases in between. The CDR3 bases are TGTGCCAGCAGCCCCCGGGGACTGAGCAATCAGCCCCAGCATTTT. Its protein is CASSPRGLSNQPQHF.

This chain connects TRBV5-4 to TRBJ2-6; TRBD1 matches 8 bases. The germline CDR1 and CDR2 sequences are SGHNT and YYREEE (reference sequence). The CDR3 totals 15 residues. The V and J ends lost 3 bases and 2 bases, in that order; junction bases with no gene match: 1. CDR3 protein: CASSSTGAGANVLTF. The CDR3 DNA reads TGTGCCAGCAGCTCGACAGGGGCTGGGGCCAACGTCCTGACTTTC.

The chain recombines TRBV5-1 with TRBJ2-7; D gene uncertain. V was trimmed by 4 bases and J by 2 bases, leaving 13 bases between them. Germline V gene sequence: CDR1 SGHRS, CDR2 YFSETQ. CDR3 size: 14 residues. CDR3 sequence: CASSRRQTPYEQYF. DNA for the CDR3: TGCGCCAGCAGCCGACGACAAACGCCCTACGAGCAGTACTTC.

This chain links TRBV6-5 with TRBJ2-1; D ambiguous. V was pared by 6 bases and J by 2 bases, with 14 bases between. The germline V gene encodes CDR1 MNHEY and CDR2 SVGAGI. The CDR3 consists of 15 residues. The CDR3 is CASRRRVGPYNEQFF. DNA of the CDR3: TGTGCCAGCAGGCGTCGGGTCGGCCCCTACAATGAGCAGTTCTTC.

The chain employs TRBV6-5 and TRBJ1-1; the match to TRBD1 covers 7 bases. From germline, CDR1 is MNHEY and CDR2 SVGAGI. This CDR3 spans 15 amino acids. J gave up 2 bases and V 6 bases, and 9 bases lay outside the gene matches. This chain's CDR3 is CASSPWTGPNTEAFF. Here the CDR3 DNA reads TGTGCCAGCAGCCCCTGGACAGGCCCAAACACTGAAGCTTTCTTT.

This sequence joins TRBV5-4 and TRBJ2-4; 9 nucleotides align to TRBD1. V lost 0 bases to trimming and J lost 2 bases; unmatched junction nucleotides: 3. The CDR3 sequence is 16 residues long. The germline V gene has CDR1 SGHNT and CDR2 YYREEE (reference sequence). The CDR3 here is CASSLGQGVSKNIQYF. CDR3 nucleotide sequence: TGTGCCAGCAGCTTGGGACAGGGGGTTTCCAAAAACATTCAGTACTTC.